The TCR beta chain under discussion was sequenced for a study of T cell responses to AZD1222 COVID-19 vaccine. Clones were read by immunoSEQ multiplex PCR, and TCRdb kept only the in-frame ones, dropping some. This sample has some 120,000 clones, with roughly 88% found just once. V lost 4 bases and J 3 bases, leaving 10 bases between the germline ends. The V gene's germline CDR1 is SGHVS and CDR2 FQNEAQ. The CDR3 sequence is 13 residues long. The chain is built from TRBV7-8 and TRBJ2-7, with unresolved D. This sequence originates from an adult in good health. The sample here was peripheral blood, taken on day 0 of AZD1222 vaccination. This CDR3 reads CASSYRVSYEQYF. CDR3 DNA sequence: TGTGCCAGCAGCTACCGGGTCAGCTACGAGCAGTACTTC.